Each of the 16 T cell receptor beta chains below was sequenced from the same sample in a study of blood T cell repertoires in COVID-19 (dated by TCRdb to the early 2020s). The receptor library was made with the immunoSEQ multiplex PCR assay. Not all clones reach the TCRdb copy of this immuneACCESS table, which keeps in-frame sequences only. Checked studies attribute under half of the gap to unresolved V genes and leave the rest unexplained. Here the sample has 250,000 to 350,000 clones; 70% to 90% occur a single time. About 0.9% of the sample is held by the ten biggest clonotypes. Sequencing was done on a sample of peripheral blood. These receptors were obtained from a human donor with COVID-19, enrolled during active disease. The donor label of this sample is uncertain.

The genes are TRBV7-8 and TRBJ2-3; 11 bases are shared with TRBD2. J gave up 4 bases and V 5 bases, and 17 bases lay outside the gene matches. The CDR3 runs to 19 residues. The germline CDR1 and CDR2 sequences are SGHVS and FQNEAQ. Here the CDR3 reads CASSLLGGLAATEADTQYF. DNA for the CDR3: TGTGCCAGCAGCCTCTTAGGGGGACTAGCGGCCACGGAGGCAGATACGCAGTATTTT.

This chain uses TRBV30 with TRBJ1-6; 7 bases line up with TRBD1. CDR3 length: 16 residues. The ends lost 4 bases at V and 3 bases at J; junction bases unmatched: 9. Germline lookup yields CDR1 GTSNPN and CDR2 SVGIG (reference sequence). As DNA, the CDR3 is TGTGCCTGGAATTTCAGGGGGAACCGCTATAATTCACCCCTCCACTTT. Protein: CAWNFRGNRYNSPLHF.

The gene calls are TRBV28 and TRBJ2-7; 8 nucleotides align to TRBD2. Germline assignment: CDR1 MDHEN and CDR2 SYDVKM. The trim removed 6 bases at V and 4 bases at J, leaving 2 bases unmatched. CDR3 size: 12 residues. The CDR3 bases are TGTGCCAGCAGGGCGGGAGGATACGAGCAGTACTTC. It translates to CASRAGGYEQYF.

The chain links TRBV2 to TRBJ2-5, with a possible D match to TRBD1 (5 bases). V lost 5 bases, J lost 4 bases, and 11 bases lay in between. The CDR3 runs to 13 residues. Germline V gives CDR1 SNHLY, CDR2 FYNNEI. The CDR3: CASSLPRGETQYF. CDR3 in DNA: TGTGCCAGCAGTCTTCCTAGGGGAGAGACCCAGTACTTC.

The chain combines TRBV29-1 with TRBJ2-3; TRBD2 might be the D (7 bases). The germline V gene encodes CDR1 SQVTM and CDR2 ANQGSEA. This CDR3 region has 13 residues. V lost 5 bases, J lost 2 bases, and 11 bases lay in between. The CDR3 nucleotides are TGCAGCGTTAGGGGGGGCCCCACAGATACGCAGTATTTT. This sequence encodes CSVRGGPTDTQYF.

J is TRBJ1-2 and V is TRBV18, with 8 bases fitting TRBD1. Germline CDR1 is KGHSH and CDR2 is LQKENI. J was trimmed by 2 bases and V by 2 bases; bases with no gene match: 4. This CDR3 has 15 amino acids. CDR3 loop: CASSPGQGQNYGYTF. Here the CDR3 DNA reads TGTGCCAGCTCACCAGGACAGGGACAAAACTATGGCTACACCTTC.

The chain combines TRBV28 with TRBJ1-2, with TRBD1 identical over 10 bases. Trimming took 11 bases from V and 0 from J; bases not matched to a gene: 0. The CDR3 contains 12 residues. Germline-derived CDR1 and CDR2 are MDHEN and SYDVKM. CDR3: CAGQGANYGYTF. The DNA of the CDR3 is TGTGCCGGACAGGGGGCTAACTATGGCTACACCTTC.

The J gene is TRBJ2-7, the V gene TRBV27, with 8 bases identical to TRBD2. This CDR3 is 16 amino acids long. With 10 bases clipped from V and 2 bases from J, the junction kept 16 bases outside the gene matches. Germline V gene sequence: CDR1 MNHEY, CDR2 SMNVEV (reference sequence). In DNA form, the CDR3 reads TGTGCCAACAGCCGTTCTAGCGGGCGCGAGGCCTACGAGCAGTACTTC. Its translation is CANSRSSGREAYEQYF.

The CDR3 sequence is CASSRGVPQYEQYF. In nucleotides, the CDR3 is TGCGCCAGCAGCCGGGGGGTCCCCCAGTACGAGCAGTACTTC. The chain has TRBV5-1 and TRBJ2-7; 7 positions agree with TRBD2. Germline V lookup: CDR1 SGHRS, CDR2 YFSETQ. This CDR3 comprises 14 residues. Unmatched junction bases numbered 8, after V lost 4 bases and J lost 4 bases.

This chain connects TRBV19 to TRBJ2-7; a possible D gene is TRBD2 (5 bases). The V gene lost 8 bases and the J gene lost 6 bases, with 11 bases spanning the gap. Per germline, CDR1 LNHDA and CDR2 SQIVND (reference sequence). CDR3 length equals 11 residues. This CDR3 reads CASGEGGEQYF. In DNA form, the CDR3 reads TGTGCCAGTGGAGAGGGTGGCGAGCAGTACTTC.

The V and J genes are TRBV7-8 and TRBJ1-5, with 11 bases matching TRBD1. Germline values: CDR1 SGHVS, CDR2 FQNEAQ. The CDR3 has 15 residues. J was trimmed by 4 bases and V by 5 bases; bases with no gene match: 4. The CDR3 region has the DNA TGTGCCAGCAGCGGCGGGACAGGGGGGAATCAGCCCCAGCATTTT. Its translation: CASSGGTGGNQPQHF.

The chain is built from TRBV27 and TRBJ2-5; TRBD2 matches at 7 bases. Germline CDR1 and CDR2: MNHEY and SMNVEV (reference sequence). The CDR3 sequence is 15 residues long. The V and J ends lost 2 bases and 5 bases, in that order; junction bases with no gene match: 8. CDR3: CASSLGGSGFETQYF. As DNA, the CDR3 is TGTGCCAGCAGTTTAGGCGGGAGTGGGTTTGAGACCCAGTACTTC.

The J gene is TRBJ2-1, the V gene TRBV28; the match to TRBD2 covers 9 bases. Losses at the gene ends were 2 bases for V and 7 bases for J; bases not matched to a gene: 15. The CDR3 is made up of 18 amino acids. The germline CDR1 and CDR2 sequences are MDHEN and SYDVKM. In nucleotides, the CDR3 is TGTGCCAGCAGTTTAAAGTATTTGGGTGGCGGGAGGGGGAATGAGCAGTTCTTC. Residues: CASSLKYLGGGRGNEQFF.

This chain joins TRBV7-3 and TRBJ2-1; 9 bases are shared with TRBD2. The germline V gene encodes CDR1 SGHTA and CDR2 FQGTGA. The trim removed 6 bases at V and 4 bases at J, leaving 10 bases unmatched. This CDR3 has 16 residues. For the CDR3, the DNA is TGTGCCAGCAGTCCTTATGGCGGGAGGGCTTACAATGAGCAGTTCTTC. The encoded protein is CASSPYGGRAYNEQFF.

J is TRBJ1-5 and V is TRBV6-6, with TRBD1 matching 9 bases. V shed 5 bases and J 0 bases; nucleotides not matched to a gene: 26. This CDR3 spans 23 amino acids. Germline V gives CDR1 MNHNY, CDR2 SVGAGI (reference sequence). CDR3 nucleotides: TGTGCCAGCAGTCTCAAGGGGACAGGGAGGACCGGCGGGGCCGGGTATAGCAATCAGCCCCAGCATTTT. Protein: CASSLKGTGRTGGAGYSNQPQHF.

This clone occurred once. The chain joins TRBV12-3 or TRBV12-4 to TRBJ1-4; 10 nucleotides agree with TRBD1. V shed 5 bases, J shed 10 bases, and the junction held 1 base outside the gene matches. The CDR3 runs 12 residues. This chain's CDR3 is CASSGDRGKLFF. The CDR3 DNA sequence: TGTGCCAGCAGTGGGGACAGGGGAAAACTGTTTTTT.